This TCR beta chain was sequenced during a study of blood T cells in healthy people across ages (dated by TCRdb to the mid-2010s). In the study overall: In model experiments, template switching captured about one uniquely barcoded TCR beta cDNA molecule for every two T cells. The study measured age-related changes in TCR beta repertoire diversity using deep sequencing normalized with unique cDNA molecular identifiers. The donors were split into four age groups: young (average 16 years), middle-aged (roughly 42), aged (more than 55) and long-lived (about 82). Donors of different ages were randomly distributed across sequencing lanes to avoid experimental bias. For two donors (one aged 18 to 29 and one aged 80 or older), the study analyzed two additional independent replicas of 1 million unique cDNA reads from the same blood draw.

In this sample, this clonotype turned up a few times. The clone's antigen remains unknown. The record has no base qualities; no much larger clone is one base away. The CDR3 measures 17 amino acids from cysteine to phenylalanine. Of all the DNA, just the CDR3 is kept, 51 bases in frame from base 1. Taken from the germline V gene, the CDR1 and CDR2 loops are MNHEY and SVGAGI. Systemically healthy Caucasian individuals from Russia, approximately 39 in total and aged 6 to 90 years, were included as donors. Each donor gave roughly 11 milliliters of peripheral blood, drawn into EDTA-treated Vacutainer tubes. Ficoll-Paque density-gradient centrifugation was used to isolate PBMCs, with at least 6 million per sample. Total RNA was extracted from PBMCs with Trizol reagent, with at least 5.5 micrograms obtained per sample. For every donor, flow cytometry on a PBMC aliquot measured the percentage of naive CD45RAhigh/CD27high T cells.

Libraries were made using 5' RACE. The instrument was an Illumina HiSeq 2500. A second PCR of roughly 7 to 11 cycles was performed with a sample-barcoded 5' primer and a J-beta primer mix. Each TCR beta cDNA molecule received a unique molecular identifier from a template-switch 5' adaptor carrying 12 random nucleotides. At least 2.5 million CDR3-containing paired-end reads were obtained from each sample. The Mint cDNA synthesis kit, primed by a TRBC-specific oligonucleotide, was used to synthesize first-strand cDNA from all RNA. Following uracil-DNA glycosylase treatment, all cDNA underwent a first 18-cycle PCR with the universal primers M1SS and BC2_uni_R. Per the source publication's procedure: Each sample was normalized by randomly selecting 1 million high-quality reads, each carrying a distinct molecular identifier. Reads sharing molecular identifiers were discarded rather than binned into consensus sequences. MiTCR, with a Q25 quality threshold and the strictest error-elimination algorithm, was used for CDR3 identification, clonotype clustering and error correction. Lower-bound total TCR beta diversity was estimated with a nonparametric unseen species model using Euler transformation. The public reads were run again by TCRdb, first through fastp at Q25 and then through MiXCR, and only productive beta chains were kept. Rows are unified per CDR3 protein, each entry keeping the most common DNA and genes. TCRdb, rather than the study authors, made the V and J calls. Here the sample has over 600,000 distinct CDR3 sequences; approximately 21% occur a single time. The ten largest clones add up to roughly 3.7% of the sample.

General findings and caveats noted by the study authors: There was a strong correlation between observed TCR beta diversity and the percentage of naive T cells measured by flow cytometry. Because donor CMV infection status was unknown, age-related changes in expanded clonotypes were potentially confounded. Compared with the aged group, more naive CD4+ T cells, fewer expanded clones and increased TCR diversity were shown by the long-lived group, suggesting age selection. Observed TCR beta diversity per million T cells fell roughly linearly with age, and a significant reduction was already apparent by age around 40. Bulk unsorted PBMC profiling prevented conclusive comparison of naive and antigen-experienced compartments. Estimates of total diversity from one million sequenced T cells were regarded as lower bounds and underestimates.

Sequencing was carried out using blood. This chain is built from TRBV6-5 and TRBJ2-5; 7 of the junction bases match TRBD2. The DNA matches TRBJ2-7 better at its end, which makes the J call doubtful. The sequence derives from a man aged 65-85 years in good health. The DNA sequence is given as TGTGCCAGCAGTTACCCTCCGGTCCAGCGGGACGCCTACGAGCAGTACTTC. This yields the protein CASSYPPVQRDAYEQYF.